These 18 T cell receptor beta chains share one sample of origin, sequenced in a study of T cells in localized non-small cell lung cancer. The table came from immunoSEQ multiplex PCR; TCRdb's copy has only in-frame clones and leaves some out. The sample includes about 11,000 clones, 90% to 95% of them seen just once. The sequencing here drew on peripheral blood, taken before any cancer treatment. These receptors originate from a male donor at least 60 years old with stage III lung adenocarcinoma.

This chain joins TRBV5-8 and TRBJ2-7; TRBD2 agrees at 13 bases. J lost 5 bases, V lost 0 bases, and 11 bases had no gene match. The CDR3 totals 18 residues. Germline V gives CDR1 SGHTS, CDR2 YDEGEE. CDR3 DNA sequence: TGTGCCAGCAGCTTGGCCCGGACTAGCGGGAGAGGCCGGAACGAGCAGTACTTC. Its protein is CASSLARTSGRGRNEQYF.

CDR3 in DNA: TGTGCCAGCAGTGACCGGGGGCTAGCGGGAGGAGAGACCCAGTACTTC. Its protein is CASSDRGLAGGETQYF. The V gene is TRBV6-1, the J gene TRBJ2-5; 11 nucleotides agree with TRBD2. V dropped 3 bases and J dropped 4; count of bases not matched to a gene: 7. Per the germline V gene, CDR1 is MNHNS and CDR2 is SASEGT. This CDR3 spans 16 amino acids.

This clone occurred once. This chain links TRBV19 with TRBJ2-1; D possibly corresponds to TRBD2 (6 bases). From germline, CDR1 is LNHDA and CDR2 SQIVND (reference sequence). V was cut by 3 bases and J by 0 bases, with 15 bases left in between. The CDR3 sequence is 17 residues long. The CDR3 sequence is CASSMRSAGSSYNEQFF. In DNA form, the CDR3 reads TGTGCCAGTAGTATGAGGAGTGCCGGGAGCTCCTACAATGAGCAGTTCTTC.

The CDR3 loop reads CASSLKTSGYNEQFF. CDR3 in DNA: TGTGCCAGCAGCTTGAAGACTAGCGGGTACAATGAGCAGTTCTTC. The chain employs TRBV5-4 and TRBJ2-1; 10 nucleotides match TRBD2. There are 15 residues in the CDR3. V lost 1 base, J lost 4 bases, and 2 bases stayed unmatched. CDR1 is SGHNT and CDR2 is YYREEE in the germline V gene (reference sequence).

This sequence joins TRBV2 and TRBJ1-5, with D possibly matching TRBD1 (6 bases). Trimming removed 6 bases from V and 2 bases from J, with 14 bases in between. The CDR3 length is 15 residues. CDR1 and CDR2 (germline): SNHLY, FYNNEI. The CDR3: CASSAQGLGNQPQHF. The CDR3 nucleotides are TGTGCCAGCAGCGCACAGGGTTTAGGCAATCAGCCCCAGCATTTT.

The rearrangement links TRBV7-2 to TRBJ2-3; 10 bases match TRBD1. V shed 6 bases, J shed 4 bases, and the junction held 16 bases outside the gene matches. Looked up from germline, CDR1 is SGHTA and CDR2 is FQGNSA. The CDR3 is 18 amino acids. The chain's CDR3 is CASSSDRGFPHFADTQYF. CDR3 bases: TGTGCCAGCAGTTCGGACAGGGGGTTCCCTCATTTCGCAGATACGCAGTATTTT. The complete variable domain, with remaining parts taken from reference TRBV7-2 and TRBJ2-3, reads GAGVSQSPSNKVTEKGKDVELRCDPISGHTALYWYRQSLGQGLEFLIYFQGNSAPDKSGLPSDRFSAERTGGSVSTLTIQRTQQEDSAVYLCASSSDRGFPHFADTQYFGPGTRLTVL.

Details on this clone: One junction end disagrees with the germline gene, perhaps due to a read error. The rearrangement joins TRBV30 to TRBJ2-5; tentative D call: TRBD1 (6 bases). The CDR3 consists of 13 residues. The germline CDR1 and CDR2 sequences are GTSNPN and SVGIG (reference sequence). The CDR3 is CAFGRDTQEIQYF. The CDR3 DNA reads as TGTGCCTTCGGCCGGGACACCCAAGAGATCCAGTACTTC.

A word on this clone: A read error is likely, as this CDR3 ends without the conserved phenylalanine or tryptophan. No DNA is shown, since the ends of the CDR3 on it are uncertain; the CDR3 is the one TCRdb lists. The J gene is TRBJ1-1, the V gene TRBV19; TRBD1, the table's D call, lacks a check against the DNA. Germline V gives CDR1 LNHDA, CDR2 SQIVND (reference sequence). The CDR3 is 12 amino acids long, termini counted. The CDR3 sequence: CASSMWGQPGSI.

The chain links TRBV7-6 to TRBJ2-5; possibly TRBD1 or TRBD2 for D (6 bases each). This CDR3 has 15 residues. Trimming removed 5 bases from V and 5 bases from J, with 18 bases in between. CDR1 and CDR2 (germline): SGHVS, FNYEAQ. CDR3 residues: CASSPSGAGWETQYF. CDR3 nucleotides: TGTGCCAGCAGCCCCTCGGGGGCCGGTTGGGAGACCCAGTACTTC.

The rearrangement links TRBV6-1 to TRBJ1-3, with D perhaps matching TRBD1 (6 bases). V dropped 5 bases and J dropped 0 bases, with 11 bases sitting between them. This CDR3 contains 15 residues. Germline V gene sequence: CDR1 MNHNS, CDR2 SASEGT. The CDR3, as DNA: TGTGCCAGCAGTCTTCCGGACAGCTCTGGAAACACCATATATTTT. As protein: CASSLPDSSGNTIYF.

The CDR3 DNA reads as TGTGCCAGCAGCTTAGGCCAAAGCGGCGTGGAGACCCAGTACTTC. As protein: CASSLGQSGVETQYF. The rearrangement joins TRBV13 to TRBJ2-5; D may be TRBD2 (5 bases). Trimming cost V 0 bases and J 5 bases, with 13 bases left between them. Germline V gives CDR1 PRHDT, CDR2 FYEKMQ (reference sequence). CDR3 length: 15 residues.

The rearrangement joins TRBV5-6 to TRBJ1-5; 7 bases align to TRBD1. This CDR3 spans 14 amino acids. Germline V gives CDR1 SGHDT, CDR2 YYEEEE. V was clipped by 3 bases and J by 3 bases; unmatched bases: 3. In DNA, the CDR3 is TGTGCCAGCAGCTCGACAGGGTACAATCAGCCCCAGCATTTT. Translation: CASSSTGYNQPQHF.

V is TRBV11-2 and J is TRBJ2-1, with D hard to call. V lost 2 bases, J lost 0 bases, and 8 bases lay in between. Germline values: CDR1 SGHAT, CDR2 FQNNGV. The length of the CDR3 is 15 residues. CDR3 sequence reads: CASSLFIGSYNEQFF. CDR3 sequence (DNA): TGTGCCAGCAGCTTATTCATCGGCTCCTACAATGAGCAGTTCTTC.

The chain employs TRBV9 and TRBJ2-1; 7 nucleotides line up with TRBD1. The germline V gene has CDR1 SGDLS and CDR2 YYNGEE. CDR3 length equals 14 residues. Trimming cost V 4 bases and J 4 bases; bases outside gene matches: 5. Written as DNA, the CDR3 is TGTGCCAGCAGCTTACAGGGGTTGTACAATGAGCAGTTCTTC. It translates to CASSLQGLYNEQFF.

The chain employs TRBV5-1 and TRBJ1-1; no clear D. The CDR3 runs 13 residues. Trimming pared 5 bases from V and 4 bases from J, leaving 12 bases between. Germline CDR1 and CDR2: SGHRS and YFSETQ. CDR3 bases: TGCGCCAGCAGTCGGGAACTGGGCACTGAAGCTTTCTTT. It encodes CASSRELGTEAFF.

The V call is TRBV6-1, the J call TRBJ1-5; the match to TRBD1 covers 8 bases. The CDR3 has 15 amino acids. Germline values: CDR1 MNHNS, CDR2 SASEGT. V lost 7 bases, J lost 4 bases, and 9 bases stayed unmatched. CDR3 loop: CASTIDRGGNQPQHF. The DNA for the CDR3 is TGTGCCAGCACTATAGACAGGGGAGGGAATCAGCCCCAGCATTTT.

The CDR3 protein is CASSLVWSTRQGHGYTF. DNA for the CDR3: TGTGCCAGCAGCTTGGTCTGGTCAACTCGCCAGGGACATGGCTACACCTTC. The chain links TRBV5-4 to TRBJ1-2; a weak D match, TRBD1 (5 bases). The CDR3 sequence is 17 residues long. Germline loops: CDR1 SGHNT, CDR2 YYREEE (reference sequence). Trimming cost V 0 bases and J 6 bases, with 21 bases left between them.

This chain connects TRBV7-2 to TRBJ1-1; D is unclear. Trimming left V 3 bases short and J 8 bases short, with 16 bases between. There are 14 residues in the CDR3. Germline CDR1 and CDR2: SGHTA and FQGNSA. This chain's CDR3 is CASSFLRTPTEAFF. DNA of the CDR3: TGTGCCAGCAGCTTCCTCAGGACCCCTACGGAAGCTTTCTTT.